The rows below give T cell receptor beta chains drawn from one sample of a study of blood T cell repertoires in COVID-19. Sequencing was performed with immunoSEQ multiplex PCR; in TCRdb, only in-frame clones are kept and a portion is missing. The sample holds 120,000 to 150,000 clones, roughly 81% seen once. Sequencing was done on a sample of peripheral blood. The receptors originated from a human donor with acute or convalescent COVID-19. The donor label of this sample is uncertain. Both conserved end residues are part of each CDR3. The D gene is left open where the match is weak. A clone size is listed for some rows: how often the clone was seen (once, few, many), or a class if it is expanded.

j_call cdr3_length v_call clone_size d_call cdr3_aa cdr3_nt
TRBJ1-5 13 TRBV2 . TRBD1 CASGTDSNQPQHF TGTGCCAGCGGGACAGATAGCAATCAGCCCCAGCATTTT
TRBJ1-2 16 TRBV4-3 few . CASSSGRGRTNYGYTF TGCGCCAGCAGCTCCGGACGGGGTAGGACTAACTATGGCTACACCTTC
TRBJ2-2 18 TRBV7-2 . TRBD2 CASSLGLAGGRSTGELFF TGTGCCAGCAGCTTAGGTCTAGCGGGAGGCCGAAGCACCGGGGAGCTGTTTTTT
TRBJ1-5 15 TRBV5-1 . . CASSLDGYSNQPQHF TGCGCCAGCAGCTTGGACGGTTATAGCAATCAGCCCCAGCATTTT
TRBJ1-4 15 TRBV4-3 once . CASSHGLSGGEKLFF TGCGCCAGCAGCCACGGACTCAGCGGGGGTGAAAAACTGTTTTTT
TRBJ1-5 13 TRBV27 . TRBD1 CASSPTGGWPQHF TGTGCCAGCAGTCCAACAGGGGGCTGGCCCCAGCATTTT
TRBJ1-1 15 TRBV11-2 . . CASSPGQLPNTEAFF TGTGCCAGCAGCCCCGGACAGCTACCGAACACTGAAGCTTTCTTT
TRBJ2-5 15 TRBV19 . . CASSNYGEGLETQYF TGTGCCAGTAGTAACTACGGAGAAGGCCTGGAGACCCAGTACTTC
TRBJ2-7 14 TRBV24-1 . . CATSDQDSYYEQYF TGTGCCACCAGTGACCAGGACAGTTACTACGAGCAGTACTTC
TRBJ2-5 12 TRBV11-3 . TRBD2 CASSGGGETQYF TGTGCCAGCAGCGGGGGGGGTGAGACCCAGTACTTC
TRBJ1-2 12 TRBV27 . . CASMNEAYGYTF TGTGCCAGCATGAATGAGGCCTATGGCTACACCTTC
TRBJ1-1 13 TRBV10-3 . . CAISDDKRTEAFF TGTGCCATCAGTGACGACAAACGCACTGAAGCTTTCTTT
TRBJ2-1 13 TRBV19 few . CASSVQGPNEQFF TGTGCCAGTAGTGTACAGGGTCCCAATGAGCAGTTCTTC
TRBJ1-1 15 TRBV7-2 . . CASSPRSGLNTEAFF TGTGCCAGCAGCCCTAGGTCAGGGCTGAACACTGAAGCTTTCTTT
TRBJ2-5 15 TRBV19 . TRBD2 CASSIGLAGLETQYF TGTGCCAGTAGTATCGGACTAGCGGGATTAGAGACCCAGTACTTC
TRBJ1-2 12 TRBV6-5 . TRBD1 CASRETGNGYTF TGTGCCAGCAGGGAGACAGGGAATGGCTACACCTTC
TRBJ1-4 14 TRBV27 . . CASSLTGGLEKLFF TGTGCCAGCAGTTTGACAGGCGGTCTTGAAAAACTGTTTTTT
TRBJ1-5 16 TRBV6-2/TRBV6-3 . TRBD1 CASSYAGQYSNQPQHF TGTGCCAGCAGTTATGCGGGACAGTATAGCAATCAGCCCCAGCATTTT
TRBJ1-2 13 TRBV4-3 . . CASSHPDSYGYTF TGCGCCAGCAGCCACCCTGACAGCTATGGCTACACCTTC
TRBJ2-7 15 TRBV13 . TRBD1 CASRLPGTGAYEQYF TGTGCCAGCAGGCTCCCCGGGACAGGGGCCTACGAGCAGTACTTC
TRBJ2-7 15 TRBV11-3 few TRBD2 CASSPYGGGNYEQYF TGTGCCAGCAGCCCGTATGGCGGGGGGAACTACGAGCAGTACTTC
TRBJ1-1 14 TRBV10-2 . . CASSGSGGGTEAFF TGCGCCAGCAGCGGGTCTGGGGGAGGGACTGAAGCTTTCTTT
TRBJ1-3 14 TRBV6-5 . . CASSREISGNTIYF TGTGCCAGCAGTCGCGAAATTTCGGGAAACACCATATATTTT
TRBJ1-1 15 TRBV15 . . CATRETTDWNTEAFF TGTGCCACCAGAGAGACGACAGATTGGAACACTGAAGCTTTCTTT
TRBJ1-1 14 TRBV28 . . CASRLIDRPTEAFF TGTGCCAGCAGACTTATTGACAGACCCACTGAAGCTTTCTTT
TRBJ2-2 16 TRBV6-2/TRBV6-3 . TRBD1 CASSLQGAVNTGELFF TGTGCCAGCAGTCTACAGGGGGCGGTGAACACCGGGGAGCTGTTTTTT
TRBJ1-2 14 TRBV5-4 . . CASSLALANYGYTF TGTGCCAGCAGCTTGGCATTAGCTAACTATGGCTACACCTTC
TRBJ1-2 13 TRBV7-3 . . CASSFAGSDGYTF TGTGCCAGCAGCTTTGCAGGGTCCGATGGCTACACCTTC
TRBJ1-1 13 TRBV28 . TRBD1 CASTLTGGAEAFF TGTGCCAGCACCCTGACAGGGGGCGCTGAAGCTTTCTTT
TRBJ1-2 14 TRBV2 . . CASSEASRARGYTF TGTGCCAGCAGTGAAGCGTCCAGGGCCCGCGGCTACACCTTC
TRBJ2-7 13 TRBV6-6 . . CASSKPDNYEQYF TGTGCCAGCAGTAAACCGGACAACTACGAGCAGTACTTC
TRBJ2-5 15 TRBV19 . TRBD2 CASSTLLARQETQYF TGTGCCAGTAGTACTCTACTAGCGCGCCAAGAGACCCAGTACTTC
TRBJ2-5 14 TRBV4-3 . . CASSQDRVGETQYF TGCGCCAGCAGCCAAGATCGGGTCGGAGAGACCCAGTACTTC
TRBJ1-2 16 TRBV6-1 . TRBD1 CASSEAGTGALSSYTF TGTGCCAGCAGTGAAGCAGGGACAGGGGCCCTGAGTAGCTACACCTTC
TRBJ2-7 14 TRBV30 . TRBD1 CAWRAGTGLYEQYF TGTGCCTGGAGAGCCGGGACAGGGCTCTACGAGCAGTACTTC
TRBJ2-7 16 TRBV6-6 . . CASSYSWGESSYEQYF TGTGCCAGCAGTTACTCATGGGGCGAGAGCTCCTACGAGCAGTACTTC
TRBJ1-2 15 TRBV5-4 . . CASSTGGGFRYGYTF TGTGCCAGCAGCACGGGAGGAGGCTTTCGGTATGGCTACACCTTC
TRBJ2-2 13 TRBV9 . . CASSGRVTGELFF TGTGCCAGCAGCGGACGGGTCACCGGGGAGCTGTTTTTT
TRBJ1-6 15 TRBV28 . TRBD1 CASSLMRDRGSPLHF TGTGCCAGCAGTTTAATGAGGGACAGGGGATCACCCCTCCACTTT
TRBJ2-3 16 TRBV10-3 . . CAISEGEGGLTDTQYF TGTGCCATCAGTGAGGGCGAGGGGGGGCTGACAGATACGCAGTATTTT
TRBJ1-1 14 TRBV6-6 . . CASSGPTGYTEAFF TGTGCCAGCAGTGGCCCTACAGGGTACACTGAAGCTTTCTTT
TRBJ1-2 13 TRBV3-1/TRBV3-2 . . CASSQDRGNGYTF TGTGCCAGCAGCCAAGATAGGGGAAATGGCTACACCTTC
TRBJ1-5 14 TRBV7-2 . TRBD1 CASSLADRGQPQHF TGTGCCAGCAGCTTAGCGGACAGGGGGCAGCCCCAGCATTTT
TRBJ1-5 13 TRBV7-3 . . CASSLAFNQPQHF TGTGCCAGCAGCTTAGCGTTCAATCAGCCCCAGCATTTT
TRBJ1-1 18 TRBV2 . . CASSHGGQRRFMNTEAFF TGTGCCAGCAGTCATGGCGGACAGAGGCGGTTCATGAACACTGAAGCTTTCTTT
TRBJ1-6 12 TRBV6-6 . . CASSAGFSPLHF TGTGCCAGCAGCGCAGGGTTTTCACCCCTCCACTTT
TRBJ2-1 11 TRBV12-3/TRBV12-4 . . CASRAYNEQFF TGTGCCAGCAGGGCTTACAATGAGCAGTTCTTC
TRBJ2-5 16 TRBV19 . TRBD2 CASSIGNSGNGETQYF TGTGCCAGTAGTATAGGGAATAGCGGGAACGGAGAGACCCAGTACTTC
TRBJ2-5 15 TRBV2 . TRBD2 CASSSGGAPGETQYF TGTGCCAGCAGCAGCGGGGGGGCCCCCGGAGAGACCCAGTACTTC
TRBJ1-2 16 TRBV6-2/TRBV6-3 . . CASSYSRTAANYGYTF TGTGCCAGCAGTTACTCAAGGACAGCCGCTAACTATGGCTACACCTTC
TRBJ2-5 14 TRBV5-8 . . CASSSAGVRETQYF TGTGCCAGCAGCTCCGCCGGGGTCCGGGAGACCCAGTACTTC
TRBJ2-7 15 TRBV5-4 . TRBD2 CASSGSRGGPYEQYF TGTGCCAGCAGCGGATCCCGCGGGGGGCCCTACGAGCAGTACTTC
TRBJ2-2 16 TRBV9 . . CASSVGFRGNTGELFF TGTGCCAGCAGCGTAGGGTTCAGGGGAAACACCGGGGAGCTGTTTTTT
TRBJ1-2 15 TRBV6-5 . . CASSYSGTDDRGYTF TGTGCCAGCAGTTACTCAGGGACTGACGATAGGGGCTACACCTTC
TRBJ2-1 15 TRBV9 . . CASSATGGGYNEQFF TGTGCCAGCAGCGCTACGGGGGGCGGCTACAATGAGCAGTTCTTC
TRBJ1-6 14 TRBV18 . . CASSPLTVNSPLHF TGTGCCAGCTCACCTCTGACAGTTAATTCACCCCTCCACTTT
TRBJ1-5 13 TRBV30 . . CAWSVGGNQPQHF TGTGCCTGGAGTGTCGGTGGCAATCAGCCCCAGCATTTT
TRBJ2-2 19 TRBV7-2 . TRBD2 CASRMYPGLAGGPNGELFF TGTGCCAGCAGGATGTATCCGGGACTAGCGGGGGGGCCCAACGGGGAGCTGTTTTTT
TRBJ2-5 13 TRBV6-5 . . CASSYSRQETQYF TGTGCCAGCAGTTACTCGAGGCAGGAGACCCAGTACTTC
TRBJ2-3 13 TRBV6-5 . . CASNVGATDTQYF TGTGCCAGCAATGTGGGGGCCACAGATACGCAGTATTTT